These 7 T cell receptor beta chains came from one sample sequenced in a study of T cell changes during pregnancy in multiple sclerosis. Sequencing was performed with immunoSEQ multiplex PCR; in TCRdb, only in-frame clones are kept and a portion is missing. In the table there are roughly 32,000 clones, about 87% of which are singletons. This specimen consisted of CD8+ T cells from peripheral blood mononuclear cells, obtained in the third trimester of pregnancy. The receptors derive from a female donor with multiple sclerosis, enrolled in a pregnancy study.

The genes are TRBV7-9 and TRBJ2-7, with D possibly TRBD2 on 6 matching bases. The CDR3 is 16 residues long. Between the trimmed V and J ends, which lost 5 bases and 1 base, there was a span of 18 bases. Germline-derived CDR1 and CDR2 are SEHNR and FQNEAQ (reference sequence). The CDR3 is CASSQAAGPRSYEQYF. CDR3 nucleotide sequence: TGTGCCAGCAGCCAAGCCGCGGGACCGAGATCCTACGAGCAGTACTTC.

This clone was seen only a few times. The chain combines TRBV11-1 with TRBJ2-5; tentative D call: TRBD1 (6 bases). This CDR3 spans 12 amino acids. Looked up from germline, CDR1 is SGHAT and CDR2 is FQDESV (reference sequence). The germline V and J ends were trimmed by 4 bases and 10 bases, with 13 bases remaining between them. This chain's CDR3 is CASSSAEGVQYF. The CDR3 bases are TGTGCCAGCAGCTCCGCCGAGGGGGTCCAGTACTTC.

The V gene is TRBV11-2, the J gene TRBJ1-1; D is perhaps TRBD1 (5 bases). V shed 4 bases and J shed 7 bases, with 16 bases lying between them. Germline CDR1 reads SGHAT; CDR2 reads FQNNGV. The CDR3 covers 14 residues. In DNA, the CDR3 is TGTGCCAGCAGCTCGACGACAGACTTCGATGAAGCTTTCTTT. Its translation: CASSSTTDFDEAFF.

The chain links TRBV4-2 to TRBJ1-1; TRBD1 aligns across 9 bases. This CDR3 has 13 residues. Germline values: CDR1 LGHNA, CDR2 YNFKEQ. V shed 3 bases, J shed 11 bases, and the junction held 7 bases outside the gene matches. The CDR3 sequence: CASSQTGTGNAFF. Here the CDR3 DNA reads TGTGCCAGCAGCCAGACCGGGACAGGGAACGCTTTCTTT.

CDR3 in amino acids: CASSQSGGVYEQYF. CDR3 nucleotide sequence: TGTGCCAGCAGCCAGAGCGGGGGGGTGTACGAGCAGTACTTC. V usage is TRBV7-9 and J usage is TRBJ2-7, with TRBD2 matching over 10 bases. The CDR3 has 14 residues. The V gene end was trimmed by 5 bases and the J gene end by 4 bases; junction bases not matched to a gene: 5. Germline V gene data show CDR1 as SEHNR and CDR2 as FQNEAQ (reference sequence).

The V and J genes are TRBV7-6 and TRBJ2-6; possible D gene TRBD1, 7 bases. This CDR3 contains 15 residues. Trimming removed 6 bases at V and 3 bases at J, with 12 bases between. CDR1 and CDR2 (germline): SGHVS, FNYEAQ. CDR3 in DNA: TGTGCCAGCAGGAGACAGGGAGGTGGGGCCAACGTCCTGACTTTC. Translated, it gives CASRRQGGGANVLTF.

This rearrangement joins TRBV11-2 to TRBJ1-5; D gene ambiguous. V gave up 0 bases and J gave up 6 bases, with 15 bases separating them. The germline V gene has CDR1 SGHAT and CDR2 FQNNGV. The CDR3 consists of 16 residues. CDR3 residues: CASSLDGGDWAQPQHF. The CDR3 nucleotides are TGTGCCAGCAGCTTAGATGGCGGGGATTGGGCTCAGCCCCAGCATTTT.